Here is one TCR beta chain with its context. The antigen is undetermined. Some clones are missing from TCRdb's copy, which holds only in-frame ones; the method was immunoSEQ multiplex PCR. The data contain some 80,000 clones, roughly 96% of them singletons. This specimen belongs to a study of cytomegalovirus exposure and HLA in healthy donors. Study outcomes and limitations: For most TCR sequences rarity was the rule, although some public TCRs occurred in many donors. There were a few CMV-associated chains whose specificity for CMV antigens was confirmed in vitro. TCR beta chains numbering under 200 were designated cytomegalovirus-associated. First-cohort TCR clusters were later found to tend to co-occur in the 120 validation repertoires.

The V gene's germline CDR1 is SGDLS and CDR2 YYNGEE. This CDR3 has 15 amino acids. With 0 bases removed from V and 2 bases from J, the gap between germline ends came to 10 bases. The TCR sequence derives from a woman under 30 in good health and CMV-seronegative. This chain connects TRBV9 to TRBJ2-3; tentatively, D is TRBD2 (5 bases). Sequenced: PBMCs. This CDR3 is CASSVEKRYTDTQYF. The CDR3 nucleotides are TGTGCCAGCAGCGTAGAAAAGCGGTACACAGATACGCAGTATTTT.